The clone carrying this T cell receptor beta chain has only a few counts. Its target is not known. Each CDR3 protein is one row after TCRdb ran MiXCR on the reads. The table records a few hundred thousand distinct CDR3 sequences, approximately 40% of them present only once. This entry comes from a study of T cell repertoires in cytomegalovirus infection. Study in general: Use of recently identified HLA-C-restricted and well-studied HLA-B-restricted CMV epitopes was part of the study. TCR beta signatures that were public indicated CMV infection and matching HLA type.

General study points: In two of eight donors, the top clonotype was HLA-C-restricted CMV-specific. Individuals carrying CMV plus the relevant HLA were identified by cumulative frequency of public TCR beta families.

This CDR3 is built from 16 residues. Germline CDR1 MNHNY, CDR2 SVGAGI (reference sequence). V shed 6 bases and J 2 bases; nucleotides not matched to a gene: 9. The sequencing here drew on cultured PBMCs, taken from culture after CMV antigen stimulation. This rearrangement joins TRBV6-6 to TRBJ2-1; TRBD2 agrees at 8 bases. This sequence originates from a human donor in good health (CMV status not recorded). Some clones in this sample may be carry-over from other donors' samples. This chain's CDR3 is CASRVSGGGAYNEQFF. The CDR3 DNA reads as TGTGCCAGCAGGGTCTCGGGAGGGGGGGCCTACAATGAGCAGTTCTTC.